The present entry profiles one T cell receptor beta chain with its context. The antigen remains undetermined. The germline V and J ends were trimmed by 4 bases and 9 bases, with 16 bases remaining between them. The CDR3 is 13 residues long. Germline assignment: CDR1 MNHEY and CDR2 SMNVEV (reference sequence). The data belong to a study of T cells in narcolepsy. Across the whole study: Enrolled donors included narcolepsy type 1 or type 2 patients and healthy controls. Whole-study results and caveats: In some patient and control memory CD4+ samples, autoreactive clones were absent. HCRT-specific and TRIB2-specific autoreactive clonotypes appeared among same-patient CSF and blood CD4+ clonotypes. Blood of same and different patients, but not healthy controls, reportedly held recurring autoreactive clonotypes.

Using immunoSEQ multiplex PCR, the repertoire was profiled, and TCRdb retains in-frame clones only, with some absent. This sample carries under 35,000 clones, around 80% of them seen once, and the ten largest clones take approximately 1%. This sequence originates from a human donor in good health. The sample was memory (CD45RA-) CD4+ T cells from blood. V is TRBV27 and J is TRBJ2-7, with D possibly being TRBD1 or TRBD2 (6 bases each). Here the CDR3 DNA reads TGTGCCAGCAGTTCCCGTCCCGGGGGCGTGCAGTACTTC. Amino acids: CASSSRPGGVQYF.